This passage covers 22 T cell receptor beta chains from one sample sequenced in a study of blood T cell repertoires in COVID-19. Using immunoSEQ multiplex PCR, the repertoire was profiled, and TCRdb retains in-frame clones only, with some absent. The table shows around 100,000 clones, with more than 85% occurring only once. Sequencing used peripheral blood. The receptors stem from a man younger than 40 in a cohort sampled during active COVID-19.

The CDR3 nucleotides are TGTGCCATCAGTGAGTACGGGGAATTGAAAGCTACGCAGTATTTT. Its protein is CAISEYGELKATQYF. The rearrangement uses TRBV10-3 and TRBJ2-3, with D possibly being TRBD2 (5 bases). The V end lost 1 base, the J end lost 8 bases, and 16 bases lay between the germline ends. The CDR3 extends over 15 amino acids. Germline CDR1 ENHRY, CDR2 SYGVKD.

V is TRBV3-1 (or the pseudogene TRBV3-2) and J is TRBJ2-7; a weak D match, TRBD2 (6 bases). CDR1 LGHDT and CDR2 YNNKEL come from the germline V gene (reference sequence). The CDR3 contains 14 residues. Between the trimmed V and J ends, which lost 3 bases and 4 bases, there was a span of 13 bases. The CDR3 loop reads CASSQGDLPYEQYF. The CDR3 DNA reads as TGTGCCAGCAGCCAGGGGGACTTACCGTACGAGCAGTACTTC.

The chain has TRBV5-4 and TRBJ2-3, with 11 nucleotides matching TRBD2. Per the germline V gene, CDR1 is SGHNT and CDR2 is YYREEE (reference sequence). The V segment lost 4 bases and the J segment 0 bases; nucleotides outside the gene matches: 10. The CDR3 consists of 18 residues. The CDR3: CASSPPSGGFTSTDTQYF. Here the CDR3 DNA reads TGTGCCAGCAGCCCGCCTAGCGGGGGGTTTACTAGCACAGATACGCAGTATTTT. The complete variable domain, with remaining parts taken from reference TRBV5-4 and TRBJ2-3, reads ETGVTQSPTHLIKTRGQQVTLRCSSQSGHNTVSWYQQALGQGPQFIFQYYREEENGRGNFPPRFSGLQFPNYSSELNVNALELDDSALYLCASSPPSGGFTSTDTQYFGPGTRLTVL.

This chain joins TRBV25-1 and TRBJ2-2; D is perhaps TRBD1 (6 bases). V was shortened by 6 bases and J by 7 bases, with 9 bases between the two germline ends. The CDR3 has 12 residues. The V gene's germline CDR1 is MGHDK and CDR2 SYGVNS. The CDR3 nucleotides read TGTGCCAGCAGACAGGGTGGCGGGGAGCTGTTTTTT. Protein: CASRQGGGELFF.

The count of this clone is one. This chain joins TRBV5-1 and TRBJ2-7, with TRBD2 identical over 8 bases. Unmatched junction bases numbered 9, after V lost 7 bases and J lost 3 bases. The CDR3 runs to 14 residues. Germline V gives CDR1 SGHRS, CDR2 YFSETQ. The CDR3 sequence: CASYPGGNIYEQYF. The CDR3 nucleotides are TGCGCCAGCTACCCGGGGGGGAATATCTACGAGCAGTACTTC.

The rearrangement links TRBV7-2 to TRBJ2-1; 7 bases match TRBD2. The CDR3 is made up of 15 amino acids. Germline CDR1 and CDR2: SGHTA and FQGNSA. V shed 6 bases and J 5 bases; nucleotides not matched to a gene: 10. The CDR3 sequence: CASRSRSGRNNEQFF. The CDR3 DNA is TGTGCCAGCAGATCACGTAGCGGGCGAAACAATGAGCAGTTCTTC.

The gene calls are TRBV14 and TRBJ2-5; D gene uncertain. Germline CDR1 and CDR2: SGHDN and FVKESK. The CDR3 covers 15 residues. The V end was cut by 4 bases, the J end by 0 bases, with 12 bases between. CDR3 coding DNA: TGTGCCAGCAGCCGTCTTGATGCGAACCAAGAGACCCAGTACTTC. It yields the protein CASSRLDANQETQYF.

This chain joins TRBV6-5 and TRBJ2-4, with TRBD1 matching 7 bases. The V gene's germline CDR1 is MNHEY and CDR2 SVGAGI. The CDR3 runs 14 residues. V shed 6 bases, J shed 1 base, and the junction held 3 bases outside the gene matches. Written as DNA, the CDR3 is TGTGCCAGCAGACGAGGGGGCGCCAAAAACATTCAGTACTTC. Residues: CASRRGGAKNIQYF.

This chain links TRBV12-3 or TRBV12-4 with TRBJ2-7, with TRBD1 matching over 8 bases. This CDR3 contains 12 residues. Germline trimming cut 6 bases from V and 6 bases from J; bases unmatched to any gene: 4. The CDR3 loop reads CASSRTGFEQYF. The CDR3 DNA is TGTGCCAGCAGCAGGACAGGGTTCGAGCAGTACTTC.

V gene TRBV2 combines with J gene TRBJ2-1; 8 bases agree with TRBD2. Unmatched junction bases numbered 0, after V lost 2 bases and J lost 0 bases. The CDR3 spans 15 residues. CDR1 is SNHLY, CDR2 FYNNEI, per germline. This CDR3 reads CASSERGGSYNEQFF. The CDR3 DNA reads TGTGCCAGCAGTGAACGGGGGGGCTCCTACAATGAGCAGTTCTTC.

V usage is TRBV6-5 and J usage is TRBJ1-6, with 7 nucleotides matching TRBD1. The CDR3 runs to 16 residues. From germline, CDR1 is MNHEY and CDR2 SVGAGI. Unmatched junction bases numbered 6, after V lost 1 base and J lost 6 bases. Written as DNA, the CDR3 is TGTGCCAGCAGTTACTTATCGGGACAGCCTAATTCACCCCTCCACTTT. As protein: CASSYLSGQPNSPLHF.

The chain couples TRBV7-2 to TRBJ2-1, with D possibly TRBD2 on 5 matching bases. The CDR3 extends over 11 amino acids. Deletions cut 4 bases from V and 9 bases from J, with 7 bases between. From germline, CDR1 is SGHTA and CDR2 FQGNSA. The CDR3 sequence is CASSSRGEQFF. The CDR3 DNA reads TGTGCCAGCAGCTCCCGGGGTGAGCAGTTCTTC.

The chain is built from TRBV4-3 and TRBJ1-5, with 11 bases aligning to TRBD1. This CDR3 spans 17 amino acids. CDR1 and CDR2 (germline): LGHNA, YSLEER. J was trimmed by 3 bases and V by 0 bases; bases with no gene match: 4. CDR3 protein: CASSQDLDRGLNQPQHF. The CDR3 region has the DNA TGCGCCAGCAGCCAAGATTTGGACAGGGGGCTCAATCAGCCCCAGCATTTT.

A word on this clone: Relative to the germline gene, one junction end is altered; a read error may explain this. The chain couples TRBV28 to TRBJ1-3; 9 bases line up with TRBD1. The length of the CDR3 is 12 residues. CDR1 and CDR2 (germline): MDHEN, SYDVKM. The DNA for the CDR3 is TGTGCCAGCAGTTTGGGACAGGGATCGAGGATGTTT. Protein: CASSLGQGSRMF.

The rearrangement uses TRBV6-2 or TRBV6-3 and TRBJ2-3; perhaps TRBD1 as D (6 bases). Trimming stripped 0 bases from V and 6 bases from J, with 13 bases between. The germline V gene encodes CDR1 MNHEY and CDR2 SVGEGT. This CDR3 has 15 residues. CDR3 sequence reads: CASSYSMGADDTQYF. The CDR3 nucleotides read TGTGCCAGCAGTTACTCGATGGGGGCGGACGATACGCAGTATTTT.

The chain carries TRBV28 and TRBJ2-7; D call uncertain. The germline V gene encodes CDR1 MDHEN and CDR2 SYDVKM. This CDR3 has 11 amino acids. Trimming removed 4 bases at V and 4 bases at J, with 5 bases between. The CDR3 DNA reads TGTGCCAGCAGTTCAGGATACGAGCAGTACTTC. This sequence encodes CASSSGYEQYF.

V and J are TRBV6-6 and TRBJ1-1; possible D gene TRBD1, 5 bases. Germline V gene sequence: CDR1 MNHNY, CDR2 SVGAGI (reference sequence). Trimming left V 2 bases short and J 2 bases short, with 12 bases between. The CDR3 sequence is 15 residues long. This CDR3 is CASSYPQGYNTEAFF. The CDR3 DNA is TGTGCCAGCAGTTACCCGCAGGGATACAACACTGAAGCTTTCTTT.

The chain couples TRBV24-1 to TRBJ2-1; D is possibly TRBD1 (5 bases). Germline lookup yields CDR1 KGHDR and CDR2 SFDVKD. Trimming shortened V by 11 bases and J by 1 base, and 23 bases separated the two germline ends. The CDR3 spans 17 residues. The CDR3 bases are TGTGCCATCGAGAAATTGCACGAGACAGTGTCCTACAATGAGCAGTTCTTC. As protein: CAIEKLHETVSYNEQFF.

J is TRBJ1-2 and V is TRBV5-6, with 12 bases that match TRBD1. The CDR3 extends over 16 amino acids. Germline-derived CDR1 and CDR2 are SGHDT and YYEEEE. Unmatched junction bases numbered 4, after V lost 2 bases and J lost 2 bases. For the CDR3, the DNA is TGTGCCAGCAGCTTCGGGACAGGGGGCTCGAACTATGGCTACACCTTC. Its translation is CASSFGTGGSNYGYTF. The whole variable domain, filled in from reference TRBV5-6 and TRBJ1-2, reads DAGVTQSPTHLIKTRGQQVTLRCSPKSGHDTVSWYQQALGQGPQFIFQYYEEEERQRGNFPDRFSGHQFPNYSSELNVNALLLGDSALYLCASSFGTGGSNYGYTFGSGTRLTVV.

Only one count was recorded for this clone. V is TRBV12-5 and J is TRBJ1-2; 8 positions agree with TRBD1. V shed 1 base, J shed 2 bases, and the junction held 0 bases outside the gene matches. The CDR3 is 14 residues long. Per germline, CDR1 LGHNT and CDR2 FRNRAP. The CDR3: CASGLDRGNYGYTF. The CDR3 DNA reads TGTGCTAGTGGTTTGGACAGGGGGAACTATGGCTACACCTTC.

CDR3 sequence: CASSRSGGGTGNEQYF. CDR3 coding DNA: TGTGCCAGTAGTCGCTCCGGGGGCGGGACAGGGAACGAGCAGTACTTC. V gene TRBV19 combines with J gene TRBJ2-7; TRBD1 matches at 9 bases. With 5 bases clipped from V and 5 bases from J, the junction kept 13 bases outside the gene matches. The CDR3 extends over 16 amino acids. Germline values: CDR1 LNHDA, CDR2 SQIVND (reference sequence).

As DNA, the CDR3 is TGTGCCAGCAGCGAAAGACAGAATCAGCCCCAGCATTTT. It encodes CASSERQNQPQHF. The chain links TRBV7-2 to TRBJ1-5, with D tentatively TRBD1 (5 bases). Germline V gene sequence: CDR1 SGHTA, CDR2 FQGNSA. V lost 5 bases, J lost 4 bases, and 9 bases lay in between. There are 13 residues in the CDR3.